Listed below are T cell receptor beta chains from one sample, sequenced in a study of follicular helper T cells after annual influenza vaccination. Sequencing was performed with immunoSEQ multiplex PCR; in TCRdb, only in-frame clones are kept and a portion is missing. The table lists about 11,000 clones, around 80% of them singletons, with roughly 0.86% in the top ten. Material: CXCR5- memory CD4+ T cells sorted from blood, obtained 6 weeks after influenza vaccination. The origin of the receptors is an adult who received the influenza vaccine. CDR3s include the opening cysteine and the closing phenylalanine or tryptophan. The D gene is left open where the match is weak. A row's size may be missing; if present it is once, few, many or a size class.

J: TRBJ1-1; V: TRBV7-9; size: once; D: TRBD1; CDR3: CASSLDPQGRDEAFF; DNA: TGTGCCAGCAGCTTAGACCCACAGGGGCGCGATGAAGCTTTCTTT
J: TRBJ2-1; V: TRBV5-4; size: .; D: TRBD2; CDR3: CASSSLAGAERFF; DNA: TGTGCCAGCAGCAGTTTAGCGGGGGCAGAGCGGTTCTTC
J: TRBJ2-5; V: TRBV5-1; size: .; D: TRBD2; CDR3: CASSFGAGKETQYF; DNA: TGCGCCAGCAGCTTCGGAGCGGGGAAAGAGACCCAGTACTTC
J: TRBJ2-7; V: TRBV6-1; size: .; D: TRBD1; CDR3: CASSGDRGAYEQYF; DNA: TGTGCCAGCAGTGGGGACAGGGGGGCATACGAGCAGTACTTC
J: TRBJ1-2; V: TRBV7-9; size: .; D: .; CDR3: CASSPDEAGARGYTF; DNA: TGTGCCAGCAGCCCTGACGAGGCAGGGGCTCGTGGCTACACCTTC
J: TRBJ1-2; V: TRBV29-1; size: .; D: TRBD1; CDR3: CSVDSRDRGRGYTF; DNA: TGCAGCGTTGATTCCCGAGACAGGGGTCGTGGCTACACCTTC
J: TRBJ1-1; V: TRBV6-5; size: .; D: TRBD1; CDR3: CASSSAGGVVGAFF; DNA: TGTGCCAGCAGTTCTGCAGGGGGCGTTGTGGGTGCTTTCTTT
J: TRBJ2-7; V: TRBV28; size: once; D: TRBD1; CDR3: CASSLQGETYEQYF; DNA: TGTGCCAGCAGTTTGCAGGGGGAAACCTACGAGCAGTACTTC
J: TRBJ2-7; V: TRBV18; size: .; D: .; CDR3: CASSPVPSQPYEQYF; DNA: TGTGCCAGCTCACCAGTGCCATCCCAACCCTACGAGCAGTACTTC
J: TRBJ1-1; V: TRBV9; size: .; D: .; CDR3: CASSGDSEAFF; DNA: TGTGCCAGCAGCGGCGACAGCGAAGCTTTCTTT
J: TRBJ1-2; V: TRBV9; size: .; D: TRBD1; CDR3: CASRTGAGGYTF; DNA: TGTGCCAGCAGGACAGGGGCCGGAGGCTACACCTTC
J: TRBJ1-1; V: TRBV18; size: .; D: .; CDR3: CASSPLGSQNTEAFF; DNA: TGTGCCAGCTCACCTCTGGGCAGCCAGAACACTGAAGCTTTCTTT
J: TRBJ2-5; V: TRBV14; size: .; D: TRBD2; CDR3: CASSRTLAGGETQYF; DNA: TGTGCCAGCAGCCGAACTCTAGCGGGCGGGGAGACCCAGTACTTC
J: TRBJ2-7; V: TRBV7-2; size: once; D: .; CDR3: CASSLGRGPYEQYF; DNA: TGTGCCAGCAGCTTAGGGAGGGGGCCCTACGAGCAGTACTTC
J: TRBJ1-4; V: TRBV11-2; size: .; D: .; CDR3: CASSQQGWNEKLFF; DNA: TGTGCCAGCAGCCAACAGGGTTGGAATGAAAAACTGTTTTTT
J: TRBJ2-5; V: TRBV18; size: .; D: .; CDR3: CASSPDARMETQYF; DNA: TGTGCCAGCTCACCAGACGCTAGGATGGAGACCCAGTACTTC
J: TRBJ1-5; V: TRBV12-5; size: .; D: .; CDR3: CASARSPGRNQPQHF; DNA: TGTGCTAGTGCTAGGTCCCCGGGGCGCAATCAGCCCCAGCATTTT
J: TRBJ1-6; V: TRBV7-9; size: .; D: TRBD1; CDR3: CASSLRGTDNSPLHF; DNA: TGTGCCAGCAGCTTAAGGGGGACAGACAATTCACCCCTCCACTTT
J: TRBJ1-2; V: TRBV6-5; size: .; D: .; CDR3: CASSYSRFETNYGYTF; DNA: TGTGCCAGCAGTTACTCACGTTTCGAGACAAACTATGGCTACACCTTC
J: TRBJ2-3; V: TRBV2; size: .; D: TRBD1; CDR3: CASSKTDRGADTQYF; DNA: TGTGCCAGCAGCAAAACGGACAGGGGGGCGGATACGCAGTATTTT